Each of the 8 T cell receptor beta chains below was sequenced from the same sample in a study of CD8 T cells in Susac syndrome. Random hexamers were used to reverse transcribe an amount of roughly 0.45 to 1 ug RNA. One entry per CDR3 protein results from TCRdb running MiXCR on the immunoSEQ multiplex PCR reads. The sample records around 270,000 distinct CDR3 sequences, around 85% being singletons. The sample consisted of CD8+ T cells from PBMCs. The source is a human donor with multiple sclerosis.

This chain uses TRBV19 with TRBJ2-2; D gene unclear. Trimming cost V 5 bases and J 4 bases, with 14 bases left between them. CDR1 is LNHDA and CDR2 is SQIVND in the germline V gene (reference sequence). The CDR3 consists of 15 residues. The CDR3 region has the DNA TGTGCCAGTAGTTTTGGTAATCTCGGCACCGGGGAGCTGTTTTTT. Its protein product is CASSFGNLGTGELFF. Using reference TRBV19 and TRBJ2-2 for the parts outside the CDR3, the full variable domain is DGGITQSPKYLFRKEGQNVTLSCEQNLNHDAMYWYRQDPGQGLRLIYYSQIVNDFQKGDIAEGYSVSREKKESFPLTVTSAQKNPTAFYLCASSFGNLGTGELFFGEGSRLTVL.

This chain links TRBV7-6 with TRBJ1-2; D uncertain. CDR1 is SGHVS and CDR2 is FNYEAQ in the germline V gene. V lost 5 bases, J lost 2 bases, and 15 bases lay in between. CDR3 length equals 15 residues. CDR3 residues: CASSPFGSQNYGYTF. The CDR3 DNA reads as TGTGCCAGCAGCCCGTTCGGGAGTCAGAACTATGGCTACACCTTC.

The V call is TRBV4-1, the J call TRBJ1-1; unclear D gene. This CDR3 comprises 15 residues. CDR1 and CDR2 from the germline V gene are MGHRA and YSYEKL. Deletions cut 1 base from V and 0 bases from J, with 9 bases between. The DNA for the CDR3 is TGCGCCAGCAGCCAAGCGCGGGCCTTGAACACTGAAGCTTTCTTT. It specifies CASSQARALNTEAFF.

This clonotype has only a few counts. V usage is TRBV3-1 and J usage is TRBJ2-1; the D gene is possibly TRBD2 (6 bases). This CDR3 has 17 residues. Germline CDR1 reads LGHDT; CDR2 reads YNNKEL (reference sequence). V lost 7 bases and J lost 3, with 22 bases in between. This CDR3 is CASTTSISASVYNEQFF. DNA for the CDR3: TGTGCCAGCACGACGTCGATCTCGGCTAGCGTCTACAATGAGCAGTTCTTC.

The chain has TRBV11-2 and TRBJ2-7; 9 nucleotides agree with TRBD2. The J segment lost 6 bases and the V segment lost 1 base, leaving 10 bases of the junction unmatched. The CDR3 sequence is 16 residues long. The V gene's germline CDR1 is SGHAT and CDR2 FQNNGV. The CDR3 sequence: CASSLGPGTSFSEQYF. The CDR3 DNA reads as TGTGCCAGCAGCTTAGGTCCCGGGACTAGCTTTAGCGAGCAGTACTTC.

V and J are TRBV7-8 and TRBJ1-1; 7 bases map to TRBD1. CDR3 length equals 16 residues. The J segment lost 1 base and the V segment lost 0 bases, leaving 5 bases of the junction unmatched. Germline CDR1 and CDR2: SGHVS and FQNEAQ. CDR3 DNA sequence: TGTGCCAGCAGCTTAGCGTACAGGGGCGGGAACACTGAAGCTTTCTTT. It encodes CASSLAYRGGNTEAFF.

This chain links TRBV28 with TRBJ2-7, with D maybe TRBD2 (5 bases). Trimming took off 5 bases at V and 5 bases at J, with 16 bases between the two ends. The germline V gene has CDR1 MDHEN and CDR2 SYDVKM. The CDR3 runs 14 residues. CDR3 coding DNA: TGTGCCAGCAGTATAACCTCTCCGGGAAACGAGCAGTACTTC. Its protein is CASSITSPGNEQYF.

The V and J genes are TRBV19 and TRBJ1-2, with 9 bases identical to TRBD1. Per the germline V gene, CDR1 is LNHDA and CDR2 is SQIVND (reference sequence). The CDR3 has 15 residues. V gave up 3 bases and J gave up 7 bases; unmatched junction bases: 9. This CDR3 is CASSIYSGTGSGYTF. The CDR3 bases are TGTGCCAGTAGTATTTATTCCGGGACAGGGTCTGGCTACACCTTC.